This entry is about one TCR beta chain. Its antigen is unidentified. Sequencing was performed with immunoSEQ multiplex PCR; in TCRdb, only in-frame clones are kept and a portion is missing. The table lists about 40,000 clones, about two thirds of them singletons. The CDR3 contains 17 residues. From germline, CDR1 is SGHNT and CDR2 YYREEE (reference sequence). The V gene lost 0 bases and the J gene lost 4 bases, with 18 bases spanning the gap. This sample was taken from a study of cytotoxic CD8 clonotypes in ibrutinib-treated CLL. At the level of the study: Overall, 25 or so responses were partial and 2 complete; following median roughly 70 months, around 15 patients stayed remitted and roughly twelve progressed. Whole-study findings and limits: Clonality was higher at ibrutinib response and returned toward baseline at progression.

Sequencing used PBMCs, obtained at disease progression, from a patient treated with ibrutinib. The rearrangement links TRBV5-4 to TRBJ2-3; D is ambiguous. This sequence originates from a human donor with chronic lymphocytic leukemia. The CDR3 bases are TGTGCCAGCAGCTTGGCTGGGGTATCCCCCGGCCCAGATACGCAGTATTTT. Translating gives CASSLAGVSPGPDTQYF.